These 29 T cell receptor beta chains share one sample of origin, sequenced in a study of cytomegalovirus exposure and HLA in healthy donors. The PCR had 60 Vbeta and 13 Jbeta primers. Profiled with immunoSEQ multiplex PCR; TCRdb holds only in-frame clones, not every one. The sample contains 100,000 or so clones, approximately 12% of which appear only once. Source material: PBMCs. The receptors shown here come from a man aged 35 to 55 in good health and CMV-seropositive.

This clone was seen only a few times. Here the CDR3 DNA reads TGTGCCAGCAGCCCGATCGATAGGAAGGGGACCTACGAGCAGTACTTC. Its protein product is CASSPIDRKGTYEQYF. V usage is TRBV11-2 and J usage is TRBJ2-7, with a weak D call TRBD1 (5 bases). Germline CDR1 and CDR2: SGHAT and FQNNGV. The CDR3 spans 16 residues. The V gene lost 5 bases and the J gene lost 2 bases, with 19 bases spanning the gap.

The chain recombines TRBV19 with TRBJ2-1, with 15 bases lining up with TRBD2. The CDR3 consists of 15 residues. Germline V CDR1 and CDR2: LNHDA, SQIVND (reference sequence). The V and J ends lost 3 bases and 7 bases, in that order; junction bases with no gene match: 1. In DNA form, the CDR3 reads TGTGCCAGTAGTATGGGGACTAGCGGGAGGAATGAGCAGTTCTTC. It translates to CASSMGTSGRNEQFF.

CDR3 nucleotide sequence: TGTGCCAGCAGCCTCGGACAGGGAGCTGCCTACGAGCAGTACTTC. Translating gives CASSLGQGAAYEQYF. The chain is built from TRBV6-5 and TRBJ2-7; 8 bases match TRBD1. CDR3 size: 15 residues. Germline CDR1 MNHEY, CDR2 SVGAGI. The J segment lost 2 bases and the V segment lost 6 bases, leaving 9 bases of the junction unmatched.

This clone was counted only a few times. V is TRBV29-1 and J is TRBJ2-5; 7 bases line up with TRBD2. Losses at the gene ends were 7 bases for V and 7 bases for J; bases not matched to a gene: 15. The CDR3 is 14 residues long. Germline CDR1 and CDR2: SQVTM and ANQGSEA. The CDR3 coding sequence is TGCAGCGCCGGACTAGTGCCCCAAAGCGGGACCCAGTACTTC. Protein: CSAGLVPQSGTQYF.

V usage is TRBV29-1 and J usage is TRBJ2-3; the D is unclear. Germline CDR1 is SQVTM and CDR2 is ANQGSEA. V was clipped by 3 bases and J by 1 base, with 8 bases between them. The CDR3 has 13 residues. In nucleotides, the CDR3 is TGCAGCGTTGATCAGGTGGGCACAGATACGCAGTATTTT. Its translation is CSVDQVGTDTQYF.

The sample holds a few counts of this clone. J is TRBJ1-1 and V is TRBV30, with 12 nucleotides matching TRBD1. Germline CDR1 GTSNPN, CDR2 SVGIG (reference sequence). This CDR3 is 19 amino acids long. Germline trimming cut 0 bases from V and 3 bases from J; bases unmatched to any gene: 14. This chain's CDR3 is CAWSVFLPGQGAQHTEAFF. In DNA form, the CDR3 reads TGTGCCTGGAGTGTATTCTTGCCGGGACAGGGGGCGCAACACACTGAAGCTTTCTTT.

The chain combines TRBV6-5 with TRBJ1-3; 8 bases are shared with TRBD1. Germline loops: CDR1 MNHEY, CDR2 SVGAGI. The CDR3 totals 16 residues. J was trimmed by 4 bases and V by 4 bases; bases with no gene match: 9. The CDR3 sequence: CASSSIAGTGGNTIYF. Here the CDR3 DNA reads TGTGCCAGCAGTTCCATCGCCGGGACAGGAGGAAACACCATATATTTT.

The chain links TRBV5-1 to TRBJ2-5, with TRBD1 identical over 8 bases. Germline values: CDR1 SGHRS, CDR2 YFSETQ. With V trimmed by 1 base and J by 5 bases, 4 bases remained unmatched. The length of the CDR3 is 14 residues. The CDR3 DNA reads as TGCGCCAGCAGCTTGCAGGGGGCTCGGGAGACCCAGTACTTC. Translating it yields CASSLQGARETQYF.

This chain links TRBV5-6 with TRBJ2-1; TRBD1 agrees at 8 bases. V was clipped by 2 bases and J by 8 bases; unmatched bases: 9. In germline, CDR1 is SGHDT, CDR2 YYEEEE. This CDR3 is 15 amino acids long. The CDR3 DNA sequence: TGTGCCAGCAGCTTCGGGACAGGCCTTTCATATGAGCAGTTCTTC. Protein: CASSFGTGLSYEQFF.

This clone was counted only a few times. The chain links TRBV27 to TRBJ2-7; 7 bases are shared with TRBD2. V lost 3 bases to trimming and J lost 4 bases; unmatched junction nucleotides: 12. CDR3 size: 16 residues. CDR1 MNHEY and CDR2 SMNVEV come from the germline V gene (reference sequence). CDR3 amino acids: CASSLGPGRERYEQYF. The CDR3 coding sequence is TGTGCCAGCAGTTTGGGGCCAGGGCGGGAGAGGTACGAGCAGTACTTC.

This clone was detected only a few times. V is TRBV7-6 and J is TRBJ2-2; 9 nucleotides align to TRBD2. The V and J ends lost 1 base and 2 bases, in that order; junction bases with no gene match: 8. Germline-derived CDR1 and CDR2 are SGHVS and FNYEAQ. CDR3 length: 18 residues. The CDR3 bases are TGTGCCAGCAGCTTAGTAATTAGCGGGAGTACCAACACCGGGGAGCTGTTTTTT. As protein: CASSLVISGSTNTGELFF.

This clone was seen a few times. The chain recombines TRBV7-2 with TRBJ2-2; TRBD1 aligns across 7 bases. Germline assignment: CDR1 SGHTA and CDR2 FQGNSA. The CDR3 sequence is 15 residues long. J was trimmed by 0 bases and V by 5 bases; bases with no gene match: 3. CDR3 bases: TGTGCCAGCAGCGAGGACAGGTCGAACACCGGGGAGCTGTTTTTT. It translates to CASSEDRSNTGELFF.

The V call is TRBV6-1, the J call TRBJ1-5; 7 bases are a match to TRBD1. The V segment lost 6 bases and the J segment 4 bases; nucleotides outside the gene matches: 9. Germline-derived CDR1 and CDR2 are MNHNS and SASEGT. The CDR3 covers 15 residues. The CDR3, as DNA: TGTGCCAGCAGGATGGGGGACAGCCCAAATCAGCCCCAGCATTTT. Translating gives CASRMGDSPNQPQHF.

This clone was found a few times. The chain uses TRBV21-1 and TRBJ2-7; the table gives TRBD2 as D, unverified against the DNA. TRBV21-1 is assigned pseudogene status. This CDR3 region has 13 residues. For the CDR3, the DNA is TGTGCCAGCAGCAAAGGGAGGGGACTAGCGATCCTCTTC. This sequence encodes CASSKGRGLAILF.

This chain joins TRBV9 and TRBJ1-1; D not resolved. CDR3 length: 15 residues. Trimming cost V 0 bases and J 0 bases, with 9 bases left between them. CDR1 SGDLS and CDR2 YYNGEE come from the germline V gene. CDR3 sequence: CASSVVEAMNTEAFF. The CDR3 coding sequence is TGTGCCAGCAGCGTAGTTGAGGCAATGAACACTGAAGCTTTCTTT. The full variable domain, rest sourced from reference TRBV9 and TRBJ1-1, is DSGVTQTPKHLITATGQRVTLRCSPRSGDLSVYWYQQSLDQGLQFLIQYYNGEERAKGNILERFSAQQFPDLHSELNLSSLELGDSALYFCASSVVEAMNTEAFFGQGTRLTVV.

The J gene is TRBJ2-7, the V gene TRBV15; 8 nucleotides align to TRBD1. Per the germline V gene, CDR1 is LNHNV and CDR2 is YYDKDF (reference sequence). V gave up 2 bases and J gave up 3 bases; unmatched junction bases: 6. The CDR3 is 15 amino acids. In nucleotides, the CDR3 is TGTGCCACCAGCAGACGACAGGGGACCCTCTACGAGCAGTACTTC. Its protein is CATSRRQGTLYEQYF.

This clone was seen a handful of times. Within the sample, other DNA sequences also encode this same CDR3. The chain is built from TRBV19 and TRBJ1-2; TRBD1 aligns across 7 bases. V lost 4 bases to trimming and J lost 6 bases; unmatched junction nucleotides: 2. Looked up from germline, CDR1 is LNHDA and CDR2 is SQIVND (reference sequence). The CDR3 has 12 residues. CDR3 bases: TGTGCCAGTAGTAGACAGGGAAATGGCTACACCTTC. It is translated as CASSRQGNGYTF.

The V gene is TRBV4-2, the J gene TRBJ2-7, with D maybe TRBD1 (7 bases). The CDR3 sequence is 14 residues long. Trimming left V 3 bases short and J 3 bases short, with 12 bases between. Germline V gives CDR1 LGHNA, CDR2 YNFKEQ. The CDR3 DNA reads TGTGCCAGCAGCCAGGGGAGGACAGGCTACGAGCAGTACTTC. Protein product: CASSQGRTGYEQYF.

The V call is TRBV10-3, the J call TRBJ1-5, with D possibly TRBD1 on 5 matching bases. There are 15 residues in the CDR3. V was shortened by 0 bases and J by 3 bases, with 9 bases between the two germline ends. The germline V gene has CDR1 ENHRY and CDR2 SYGVKD. Here the CDR3 reads CAISESTQDNQPQHF. CDR3 DNA sequence: TGTGCCATCAGTGAGTCGACACAGGACAATCAGCCCCAGCATTTT.

This clone was seen only a few times. The genes are TRBV29-1 and TRBJ1-1; D not resolved. CDR1 is SQVTM, CDR2 ANQGSEA, per germline. V was trimmed by 5 bases and J by 1 base, leaving 5 bases between them. The CDR3 covers 11 residues. The CDR3 nucleotides read TGCAGCGTTTCAGAGAACACTGAAGCTTTCTTT. It specifies CSVSENTEAFF. Using reference TRBV29-1 and TRBJ1-1 for the parts outside the CDR3, the full variable domain is SAVISQKPSRDICQRGTSLTIQCQVDSQVTMMFWYRQQPGQSLTLIATANQGSEATYESGFVIDKFPISRPNLTFSTLTVSNMSPEDSSIYLCSVSENTEAFFGQGTRLTVV.

In this sample, this clone turned up a few times. This chain connects TRBV18 to TRBJ2-7; a possible D gene is TRBD2 (7 bases). CDR3 length: 15 amino acids. Germline V gene sequence: CDR1 KGHSH, CDR2 LQKENI. V lost 1 base to trimming and J lost 4 bases, with 14 bases between them. CDR3: CASSPQGGHTYEQYF. CDR3 coding DNA: TGTGCCAGCTCACCACAGGGGGGGCACACTTACGAGCAGTACTTC. Based on the CDR3 plus reference TRBV18 and TRBJ2-7, the full variable domain is NAGVMQNPRHLVRRRGQEARLRCSPMKGHSHVYWYRQLPEEGLKFMVYLQKENIIDESGMPKERFSAEFPKEGPSILRIQQVVRGDSAAYFCASSPQGGHTYEQYFGPGTRLTVT.

This clone was detected only a few times. At one end the junction does not follow the germline gene, possibly because of a read error. This chain uses TRBV5-1 with TRBJ1-3; the D gene is possibly TRBD1 (5 bases). This CDR3 has 14 amino acids. Germline CDR1 reads SGHRS; CDR2 reads YFSETQ. The CDR3 region is CASSLGDRRNAIYF. The CDR3 DNA reads TGCGCCAGCAGCTTGGGAGACAGAAGAAACGCCATATATTTT.

The chain combines TRBV28 with TRBJ2-1, with 7 positions matching TRBD2. Germline values: CDR1 MDHEN, CDR2 SYDVKM. CDR3 size: 15 residues. V dropped 6 bases and J dropped 7; count of bases not matched to a gene: 12. The CDR3, as DNA: TGTGCCAGCAGCCCAACCCAGGGAGGGCCAAATGAGCAGTTCTTC. Amino acids: CASSPTQGGPNEQFF.

The sample holds a few counts of this clone. The rearrangement uses TRBV6-6 and TRBJ2-3, with a tentative D call TRBD1 (6 bases). This CDR3 region has 16 residues. Germline loops: CDR1 MNHNY, CDR2 SVGAGI (reference sequence). The germline V and J ends were trimmed by 1 base and 5 bases, with 16 bases remaining between them. The CDR3 here is CASSYLGASLGDTQYF. CDR3 bases: TGTGCCAGCAGTTACTTGGGGGCCTCCCTGGGAGATACGCAGTATTTT.

J is TRBJ1-1 and V is TRBV6-5; 10 nucleotides match TRBD1. Trimming removed 5 bases from V and 5 bases from J; junction bases left unmatched: 5. CDR1 MNHEY and CDR2 SVGAGI come from the germline V gene. This CDR3 has 14 residues. The CDR3 nucleotides are TGTGCCAGCAGTCCTGACAGGGGGCAAACTGAAGCTTTCTTT. Translated: CASSPDRGQTEAFF.

The chain is built from TRBV6-6 and TRBJ2-5; tentatively, D is TRBD1 (6 bases). The CDR3 covers 15 residues. CDR1 is MNHNY and CDR2 is SVGAGI in the germline V gene (reference sequence). Trimming removed 4 bases from V and 0 bases from J, with 12 bases in between. The CDR3, as DNA: TGTGCCAGCAGTTTTGAAGGGGACAACCAAGAGACCCAGTACTTC. Translation gives CASSFEGDNQETQYF.

This clone came up a few times. The rearrangement joins TRBV7-9 to TRBJ1-4; D is perhaps TRBD1 (5 bases). The germline V gene has CDR1 SEHNR and CDR2 FQNEAQ (reference sequence). V was trimmed by 1 base and J by 11 bases, leaving 20 bases between them. The CDR3 covers 16 residues. The CDR3 reads CASSLVGVGTDGKLFF. CDR3 DNA: TGTGCCAGCAGCTTAGTAGGGGTAGGCACAGATGGGAAACTGTTTTTT.

The chain recombines TRBV27 with TRBJ1-4; 7 nucleotides match TRBD1. The junction had 15 bases not matched to a gene; V was cut back by 6 bases and J by 8 bases. Germline values: CDR1 MNHEY, CDR2 SMNVEV (reference sequence). The CDR3 is 16 residues long. The DNA for the CDR3 is TGTGCCAGCAGCCCAAGTCCCGACAGGGTTGGCGAAAAACTGTTTTTT. It translates to CASSPSPDRVGEKLFF.

The V call is TRBV19, the J call TRBJ2-2; no definite D call. Germline V gives CDR1 LNHDA, CDR2 SQIVND (reference sequence). This CDR3 region has 11 residues. Trimming pared 9 bases from V and 8 bases from J, leaving 10 bases between. CDR3 in amino acids: CASHSRGELFF. In DNA form, the CDR3 reads TGTGCCAGCCATTCGAGAGGGGAGCTGTTTTTT.